This T cell receptor (beta chain) is drawn from a study of cytomegalovirus exposure and HLA in healthy donors. To note about this clone: As yet, its antigen is unknown.

Primers: 60 Vbeta forward and 13 Jbeta reverse. Method: immunoSEQ multiplex PCR; TCRdb's copy keeps in-frame clones and lacks some. The sample lists about 260,000 clones, 84% occurring once. Study-level points and caveats: Per a later analysis, HLA-associated TCR beta chains showed more clonal expansion than other, equally common TCR beta chains. In vitro confirmation showed a few CMV-associated chains to be CMV antigen specific.

The CDR3 sequence is 13 residues long. V was cut by 5 bases and J by 6 bases, with 14 bases left in between. Germline V lookup: CDR1 KGHSH, CDR2 LQKENI. Sample: PBMCs. The source is a middle-aged woman in good health and CMV-seropositive. The chain joins TRBV18 to TRBJ2-7; the D is unclear. The CDR3 spells CASSTTSVSEQYF. The CDR3 DNA reads as TGTGCCAGCTCAACCACGAGCGTATCCGAGCAGTACTTC.